These T cell receptor beta chains were read from a single sample in a study of shared clonotypes between healthy human individuals. Data came from immunoSEQ multiplex PCR; TCRdb stores just in-frame clones and leaves some out. There are hundreds of thousands of clones in the sample; 60% to 80% occur only once, and about 12% lies in the top ten. Sample: PBMCs. The source of these receptors is a woman between 40 and 50 years old in good health. Some clones in this sample may be carry-over from other donors' samples. Both conserved end residues are part of each CDR3. A D gene is named only where the DNA matches it firmly. Expanded clones get a size class; other rows say once, few or many, or leave the size out.

clone size,D gene,J gene,V gene,CDR3 protein,CDR3 DNA
NA,NA,TRBJ2-7,TRBV27,CASSFAGTNSYEQYF,TGTGCCAGCAGTTTCGCCGGGACAAACTCCTACGAGCAGTACTTC
NA,NA,TRBJ2-5,TRBV11-2,CASSFSTPEETQYF,TGTGCCAGCAGCTTCTCGACACCTGAAGAGACCCAGTACTTC
few,TRBD1,TRBJ2-2,TRBV7-6,CASSSGQGNTGELLF,TGTGCCAGCAGCTCCGGACAGGGGAACACCGGGGAGCTGCTTTTT
NA,NA,TRBJ1-2,TRBV11-2,CASSLGPIQVDGYTF,TGTGCCAGCAGCTTGGGCCCTATACAGGTCGATGGCTACACCTTC
NA,TRBD2,TRBJ2-7,TRBV7-3,CASSLGDGRSHYEQYF,TGTGCCAGCAGCTTAGGTGACGGGAGGTCCCACTACGAGCAGTACTTC
NA,NA,TRBJ2-3,TRBV30,CAWSVQGADTQYF,TGTGCCTGGAGTGTACAGGGCGCAGATACGCAGTATTTT
few,TRBD1,TRBJ2-3,TRBV28,CASGSPSGQGTDTQYF,TGTGCCAGCGGCTCCCCCTCGGGACAGGGGACAGATACGCAGTATTTT
NA,NA,TRBJ1-6,TRBV27,CASSLSVNLHSPLHF,TGTGCCAGCAGTTTATCGGTGAATTTACATTCACCCCTCCACTTT
NA,TRBD1,TRBJ2-5,TRBV5-1,CASSPETGFYLEQYF,TGCGCCAGCAGCCCCGAGACAGGGTTCTACTTGGAGCAGTACTTC
NA,TRBD1,TRBJ1-2,TRBV6-5,CASSYLDRDKGYTF,TGTGCCAGCAGTTACCTAGACAGGGATAAAGGCTACACCTTC
NA,NA,TRBJ2-7,TRBV5-5,CASSRQVYEQYF,TGTGCCAGCAGCCGTCAGGTTTACGAGCAGTACTTC
NA,NA,TRBJ1-5,TRBV7-2,CASSLAGTVGNQPQHF,TGTGCCAGCAGCTTAGCCGGGACTGTGGGCAATCAGCCCCAGCATTTT
NA,TRBD2,TRBJ2-7,TRBV6-6,CASSPLAGLSYEQYF,TGTGCCAGCAGTCCTCTAGCGGGATTGAGCTACGAGCAGTACTTC
NA,TRBD2,TRBJ2-1,TRBV10-3,CAISDPPRLAGGSLQFF,TGTGCCATCAGTGACCCTCCCCGACTAGCGGGAGGGTCTCTCCAGTTCTTC
once,NA,TRBJ2-7,TRBV11-2,CASSYKPYEQYF,TGTGCCAGCAGCTATAAACCCTACGAGCAGTACTTC
many,NA,TRBJ2-2,TRBV2,CASRGTGELFF,TGTGCCAGCAGAGGGACCGGGGAGCTGTTTTTT
NA,NA,TRBJ2-2,TRBV2,CAIRKSGLNGELFF,TGTGCCATCCGAAAAAGTGGGCTCAACGGGGAGCTGTTTTTT
NA,TRBD1,TRBJ2-1,TRBV18,CASSSIRGQGVGDEQFF,TGTGCCAGCTCCTCGATCCGAGGACAGGGAGTTGGGGATGAGCAGTTCTTC
NA,NA,TRBJ1-3,TRBV5-1,CASRPRQGTSGNTIYF,TGCGCCAGCAGACCGAGGCAGGGAACCTCTGGAAACACCATATATTTT
NA,TRBD2,TRBJ2-1,TRBV11-3,CASSLDGLAGSNEQFF,TGTGCCAGCAGCTTAGATGGCCTAGCGGGAAGCAATGAGCAGTTCTTC
NA,NA,TRBJ2-1,TRBV5-4,CASSLNPGAYNEQFF,TGTGCCAGCAGCTTGAATCCTGGCGCATACAATGAGCAGTTCTTC
NA,TRBD1,TRBJ2-3,TRBV5-3,CARRGTGRLTDTQYF,TGTGCCAGAAGAGGGACAGGACGACTCACAGATACGCAGTATTTT
few,NA,TRBJ2-7,TRBV4-1,CASSQPLRGRRRVYEQYF,TGCGCCAGCAGCCAGCCGCTTAGGGGACGGAGGCGTGTCTACGAGCAGTACTTC
many,TRBD1,TRBJ1-2,TRBV5-1,CASSLQGNYGYTF,TGCGCCAGCAGCTTACAGGGGAACTATGGCTACACCTTC
once,TRBD2,TRBJ2-7,TRBV4-3,CASSQGGGRTYEQYF,TGCGCCAGCAGCCAAGGGGGGGGTAGGACCTACGAGCAGTACTTC
NA,TRBD1,TRBJ2-3,TRBV4-2,CASSQPTGGFSTDTQYF,TGTGCCAGCAGCCAACCAACAGGGGGCTTTAGCACAGATACGCAGTATTTT
NA,NA,TRBJ1-1,TRBV6-5,CASSYGQNTEAFF,TGTGCCAGCAGTTACGGTCAGAACACTGAAGCTTTCTTT
few,NA,TRBJ2-6,TRBV28,CASSLQGPNVLTF,TGTGCCAGCAGTCTACAGGGTCCCAACGTCCTGACTTTC
NA,TRBD1,TRBJ1-5,TRBV2,CASRFQGVRQPQHF,TGTGCCAGCAGATTCCAGGGGGTTAGGCAGCCCCAGCATTTT
many,NA,TRBJ2-2,TRBV6-1,CASSDLNTGELFF,TGTGCCAGCAGTGACCTTAACACCGGGGAGCTGTTTTTT
NA,NA,TRBJ1-5,TRBV10-3,CAISEGQGGNQPQHF,TGTGCCATCAGTGAGGGGCAGGGCGGCAATCAGCCCCAGCATTTT
NA,TRBD2,TRBJ2-7,TRBV9,CASSQAGGPGEQYF,TGTGCCAGCAGCCAAGCGGGAGGGCCAGGAGAGCAGTACTTC
NA,NA,TRBJ2-3,TRBV6-4,CASSGTRTDTQYF,TGTGCCAGCAGCGGGACCCGCACAGATACGCAGTATTTT
NA,TRBD1,TRBJ1-5,TRBV6-5,CASSLGTGGVNQPQHF,TGTGCCAGCAGTTTGGGGACAGGGGGCGTCAATCAGCCCCAGCATTTT
few,NA,TRBJ2-5,TRBV30,CAWSGGETQYF,TGTGCCTGGAGTGGGGGAGAGACCCAGTACTTC
NA,NA,TRBJ2-6,TRBV4-1,CASSLTTVSGANVLTF,TGCGCCAGCAGCCTAACCACAGTGTCCGGGGCCAACGTCCTGACTTTC
many,TRBD2,TRBJ2-2,TRBV2,CASSRGLAGGIGELFF,TGTGCCAGCAGTCGGGGACTAGCGGGAGGTATCGGGGAGCTGTTTTTT
NA,TRBD1,TRBJ1-1,TRBV28,CASSLPRDRVIPDTEAFF,TGTGCCAGCAGTTTGCCCCGGGACAGGGTTATTCCGGACACTGAAGCTTTCTTT
NA,TRBD2,TRBJ2-5,TRBV19,CASSKGLAQETQYF,TGTGCCAGTAGTAAGGGACTAGCGCAAGAGACCCAGTACTTC
NA,TRBD2,TRBJ2-7,TRBV4-2,CASSQDGGDPYEQYF,TGTGCCAGCAGCCAAGATGGGGGGGATCCCTACGAGCAGTACTTC
NA,NA,TRBJ2-7,TRBV30,CAWSVLRVPYEQYF,TGTGCCTGGAGTGTATTGCGGGTTCCCTACGAGCAGTACTTC
NA,NA,TRBJ2-2,TRBV19,CASSGGYGRNTGELFF,TGTGCCAGTAGTGGGGGATATGGTCGGAACACCGGGGAGCTGTTTTTT
NA,NA,TRBJ2-7,TRBV20-1,CSVGWTYEQYF,TGCAGTGTTGGCTGGACCTACGAGCAGTACTTC
NA,NA,TRBJ1-3,TRBV7-2,CASSLSGPSVSGNTIYF,TGTGCCAGCAGCTTATCTGGGCCCTCCGTCTCTGGAAACACCATATATTTT
NA,TRBD2,TRBJ2-2,TRBV4-1,CASSRIDPGLAVTGELFF,TGCGCCAGCAGCCGAATAGATCCCGGACTAGCTGTGACCGGGGAGCTGTTTTTT
NA,TRBD2,TRBJ2-7,TRBV7-9,CASRLAGTYEQYF,TGTGCCAGCAGACTAGCGGGGACCTACGAGCAGTACTTC
NA,NA,TRBJ2-7,TRBV5-1,CASSLDSEDGEQYF,TGCGCCAGCAGCTTGGACTCCGAGGACGGCGAGCAGTACTTC
NA,NA,TRBJ2-1,TRBV2,CASTTGVGNEQFF,TGTGCCAGCACGACGGGAGTGGGCAATGAGCAGTTCTTC
few,NA,TRBJ2-5,TRBV14,CASSQGRTRQETQYF,TGTGCCAGCAGCCAAGGGCGGACACGGCAAGAGACCCAGTACTTC
NA,NA,TRBJ2-7,TRBV27,CASSSLGSWDHEQYF,TGTGCCAGCAGTTCCCTGGGGAGTTGGGACCACGAGCAGTACTTC
NA,TRBD2,TRBJ2-5,TRBV10-1,CASKLAGSSEETQYF,TGCGCCAGCAAACTAGCGGGATCGAGTGAAGAGACCCAGTACTTC
NA,NA,TRBJ2-5,TRBV7-8,CASSLRKTQYF,TGTGCCAGCAGCTTACGGAAGACCCAGTACTTC
NA,NA,TRBJ1-2,TRBV6-5,CATIYRGYGYTF,TGTGCCACCATATACCGAGGCTATGGCTACACCTTC
NA,TRBD2,TRBJ2-5,TRBV11-2,CASRGGRAGGTQYF,TGTGCCAGCAGGGGCGGGAGGGCTGGAGGGACCCAGTACTTC